The 7 T cell receptor beta chains below come from one sample, sequenced in a study of T cell responses to AZD1222 COVID-19 vaccine. Only in-frame clones appear in the TCRdb table, and some are missing; sequencing was by immunoSEQ multiplex PCR. The sample comprises roughly 70,000 clones, roughly 78% of which are singletons, and more than 20% rests with the top ten. This sample comprised peripheral blood, obtained on day 0 of MenACWY control vaccination. These receptors came from an adult in good health.

The rearrangement joins TRBV28 to TRBJ2-5, with D maybe TRBD2 (6 bases). The CDR3 is 16 residues long. The germline V gene encodes CDR1 MDHEN and CDR2 SYDVKM. The V gene lost 3 bases and the J gene lost 4 bases, with 18 bases spanning the gap. The CDR3 loop reads CASSLEGRRSSETQYF. DNA of the CDR3: TGTGCCAGCAGTTTGGAGGGCAGGAGGAGTTCAGAGACCCAGTACTTC.

The chain carries TRBV6-1 and TRBJ1-2; 7 bases match TRBD1. The CDR3 is 14 amino acids. Germline V gene sequence: CDR1 MNHNS, CDR2 SASEGT. V lost 2 bases to trimming and J lost 8 bases; unmatched junction nucleotides: 8. CDR3 bases: TGTGCCAGCAGTGAAACCCAGGGGGTATTAGGCTACACCTTC. Encoded protein: CASSETQGVLGYTF.

The V gene is TRBV7-9, the J gene TRBJ2-3; D might be TRBD2 (6 bases). The V gene lost 6 bases and the J gene lost 4 bases, with 14 bases spanning the gap. There are 14 residues in the CDR3. Germline V gives CDR1 SEHNR, CDR2 FQNEAQ (reference sequence). In DNA form, the CDR3 reads TGTGCCAGCAGTACCCGACTAGAGCCAGATACGCAGTATTTT. It encodes CASSTRLEPDTQYF.

The gene calls are TRBV5-1 and TRBJ2-2; no clear D gene. The CDR3 runs 15 residues. V was cut by 0 bases and J by 6 bases, with 12 bases left in between. Germline CDR1 and CDR2: SGHRS and YFSETQ. CDR3 sequence reads: CASSLDGRAPGELFF. In DNA, the CDR3 is TGCGCCAGCAGCTTGGACGGCAGAGCGCCCGGGGAGCTGTTTTTT.

The V gene is TRBV5-1, the J gene TRBJ2-1, with a possible D match to TRBD2 (6 bases). The CDR3 spans 16 residues. Trimming removed 2 bases at V and 4 bases at J, with 16 bases between. The germline gives CDR1 SGHRS, CDR2 YFSETQ. CDR3 protein: CASSLTSSASYNEQFF. In nucleotides, the CDR3 is TGCGCCAGCAGCTTAACCTCTAGCGCCAGTTACAATGAGCAGTTCTTC.

The chain uses TRBV4-1 and TRBJ2-7; the match to TRBD1 covers 10 bases. The CDR3 spans 15 residues. Trimming at V came to 2 bases and at J to 2 bases, leaving 3 bases not matched to a gene. The germline CDR1 and CDR2 sequences are MGHRA and YSYEKL. Written as DNA, the CDR3 is TGCGCCAGCAGCCAACGACAGGGGGCGCCCTACGAGCAGTACTTC. Translated: CASSQRQGAPYEQYF.

This chain connects TRBV18 to TRBJ2-7; TRBD1 aligns across 9 bases. Looked up from germline, CDR1 is KGHSH and CDR2 is LQKENI. Trimming took 3 bases from V and 6 from J; bases not matched to a gene: 9. The CDR3 is 15 amino acids. CDR3 nucleotides: TGTGCCAGCTCACCGCCAAGGGGACAGGGAGGCGAGCAGTACTTC. It is translated as CASSPPRGQGGEQYF. Full variable domain (outside the CDR3, taken from reference TRBV18 and TRBJ2-7): NAGVMQNPRHLVRRRGQEARLRCSPMKGHSHVYWYRQLPEEGLKFMVYLQKENIIDESGMPKERFSAEFPKEGPSILRIQQVVRGDSAAYFCASSPPRGQGGEQYFGPGTRLTVT.